What follows is one T cell receptor (beta chain) and its context. The target antigen is unknown. The CDR3 sequence is 14 residues long. V lost 2 bases and J lost 6, with 10 bases in between. Per germline, CDR1 SGHTA and CDR2 FQGNSA. Some clones are missing from TCRdb's copy, which holds only in-frame ones; the method was immunoSEQ multiplex PCR. Of 100,000 to 110,000 clones listed, more than 75% are singletons. The sample is drawn from a study of T cell responses to AZD1222 COVID-19 vaccine. Notes on the study in general: Donors were largely white British and mainly female; clonal diversity was possibly underestimated. Every sample of the repertoires postdated the peak T cell response.

Sequenced material: peripheral blood, taken on day 0 of AZD1222 vaccination. V is TRBV7-2 and J is TRBJ2-2; tentatively, D is TRBD2 (5 bases). This receptor was identified in an adult in good health. The CDR3 here is CASSLQRGSGELFF. Here the CDR3 DNA reads TGTGCCAGCAGCTTACAACGGGGATCCGGGGAGCTGTTTTTT.